A few counts support the clone carrying this TCR beta chain. What it recognizes is unknown. This sample is part of a study of T cells after posttransplantation cyclophosphamide. Regarding the study as a whole: Donor CD8+ memory clones often dominated recipient blood repertoires at later times.

Looked up from germline, CDR1 is MGHDK and CDR2 is SYGVNS. The CDR3 runs 16 residues. V was shortened by 2 bases and J by 0 bases, with 13 bases between the two germline ends. Sequenced by immunoSEQ multiplex PCR; TCRdb stores in-frame clones only, minus some. Listed for the sample are some 35,000 clones, none seen a single time. The source of this sequence is a man aged 30 to 39 in good health and a related stem cell transplant donor. The chain couples TRBV25-1 to TRBJ1-1; D might be TRBD1 (5 bases). Input material: PBMCs. CDR3: CASSEKRQGLNTEAFF. DNA for the CDR3: TGTGCCAGCAGTGAAAAGAGGCAGGGATTGAACACTGAAGCTTTCTTT.